This T cell receptor beta chain comes out of a study of neurological immune-mediated disorders. This CDR3 has 14 residues. Trimming removed 5 bases from V and 5 bases from J, with 16 bases in between. CDR1 is DFQATT, CDR2 SNEGSKA, per germline (reference sequence). MiXCR, run by TCRdb on the 5' RACE reads, gives a single entry per CDR3 protein. The profile shows about 58,000 distinct CDR3 sequences, 3% to 4% of them singletons. This clonotype was detected ten times or more. Preparation of the unsorted libraries drew on 2 million PBMCs stored at -80 C. The sequence came from a woman aged 60-75 years with multiple sclerosis. The J gene is TRBJ1-5, the V gene TRBV20-1; no clear D. The sample comprised PBMCs. As DNA, the CDR3 is TGCAGTGCTGCTTTGACTCCCTCCTATCAGCCCCAGCATTTT. This translates into CSAALTPSYQPQHF.